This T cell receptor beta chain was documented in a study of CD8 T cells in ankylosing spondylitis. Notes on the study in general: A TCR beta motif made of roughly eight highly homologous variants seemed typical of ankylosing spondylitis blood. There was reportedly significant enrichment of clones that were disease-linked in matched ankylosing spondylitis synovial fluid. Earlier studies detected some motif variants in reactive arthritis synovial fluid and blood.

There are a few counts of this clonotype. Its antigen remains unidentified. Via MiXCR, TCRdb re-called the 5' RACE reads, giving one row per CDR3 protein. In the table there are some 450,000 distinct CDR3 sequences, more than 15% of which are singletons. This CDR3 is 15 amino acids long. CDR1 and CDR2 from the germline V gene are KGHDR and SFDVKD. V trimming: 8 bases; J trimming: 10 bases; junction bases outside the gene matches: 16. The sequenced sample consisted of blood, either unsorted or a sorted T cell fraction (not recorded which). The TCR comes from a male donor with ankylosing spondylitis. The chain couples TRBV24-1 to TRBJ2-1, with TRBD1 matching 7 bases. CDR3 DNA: TGTGCCACCACCCAGACAGGGAGTAAGGTCCGGGAGCAGTTCTTC. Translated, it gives CATTQTGSKVREQFF.